These T cell receptor beta chains were read from a single sample in a study of blood T cells in healthy people across ages. From the 5' RACE reads, TCRdb called clonotypes with MiXCR, one entry per CDR3 protein. This repertoire shows approximately 790,000 distinct CDR3 sequences, 60% to 80% found once; its top ten account for about 30%. Sequenced input: blood. These receptors all come from a man aged 25-40 years in good health. Both conserved end residues are part of each CDR3. Fields, in order: V gene, D gene, clone size, J gene, CDR3 protein, CDR3 DNA. D genes are given only for firm matches. Size values are once, few and many counts, or a class for expanded clones, and some rows have none.

V: TRBV7-8; D: .; size: many; J: TRBJ2-2; CDR3: CASSLRGPNTGELFF; DNA: TGTGCCAGCAGCTTAAGGGGCCCGAACACCGGGGAGCTGTTTTTT
V: TRBV6-1; D: TRBD2; size: .; J: TRBJ2-1; CDR3: CASSETSGSDEQFF; DNA: TGTGCCAGCAGTGAAACTAGCGGGTCCGATGAGCAGTTCTTC
V: TRBV2; D: .; size: .; J: TRBJ2-7; CDR3: CASSEIQDEQYF; DNA: TGTGCCAGCAGTGAAATCCAAGACGAGCAGTACTTC
V: TRBV20-1; D: TRBD2; size: .; J: TRBJ2-2; CDR3: CSANLPSGGARTTGELFF; DNA: TGCAGTGCAAACCTCCCTAGCGGGGGGGCCCGGACCACCGGGGAGCTGTTTTTT
V: TRBV9; D: .; size: .; J: TRBJ2-3; CDR3: CASSGGHPTDTQYF; DNA: TGTGCCAGCAGCGGGGGACACCCCACAGATACGCAGTATTTT
V: TRBV29-1; D: .; size: few; J: TRBJ2-7; CDR3: CSVGPGYSYEQYF; DNA: TGCAGCGTTGGGCCAGGATACTCCTACGAGCAGTACTTC
V: TRBV6-2/TRBV6-3; D: TRBD1; size: .; J: TRBJ2-7; CDR3: CASSYGQGAHEQYF; DNA: TGTGCCAGCAGTTACGGTCAGGGGGCCCACGAGCAGTACTTC
V: TRBV3-1; D: .; size: .; J: TRBJ2-5; CDR3: CASSQDIAYQETQYF; DNA: TGTGCCAGCAGCCAAGATATAGCATACCAAGAGACCCAGTACTTC
V: TRBV15; D: TRBD2; size: .; J: TRBJ2-1; CDR3: CATSRLTSGGNEQFF; DNA: TGTGCCACCAGCAGGTTGACTAGCGGGGGAAATGAGCAGTTCTTC
V: TRBV12-3/TRBV12-4; D: .; size: .; J: TRBJ2-3; CDR3: CASSLYDVASTDTQYF; DNA: TGTGCCAGCAGTTTATATGACGTAGCTAGCACAGATACGCAGTATTTT
V: TRBV5-1; D: .; size: .; J: TRBJ2-3; CDR3: CANSAVRDPTDTQYF; DNA: TGCGCCAACAGCGCCGTTCGGGACCCCACAGATACGCAGTATTTT
V: TRBV7-2; D: TRBD1; size: .; J: TRBJ1-2; CDR3: CASSARQQGAVGYTF; DNA: TGTGCCAGCAGCGCAAGGCAGCAGGGGGCGGTTGGCTACACCTTC
V: TRBV20-1; D: .; size: .; J: TRBJ2-5; CDR3: CSARYPGTPQETQYF; DNA: TGCAGTGCTAGATACCCCGGGACACCTCAAGAGACCCAGTACTTC
V: TRBV30; D: .; size: once; J: TRBJ1-1; CDR3: CAGYRAPVTEAFF; DNA: TGTGCCGGGTACAGGGCCCCGGTCACTGAAGCTTTCTTT
V: TRBV29-1; D: .; size: .; J: TRBJ1-1; CDR3: CSVKTHEAFF; DNA: TGCAGCGTTAAAACACATGAAGCTTTCTTT
V: TRBV18; D: TRBD1; size: .; J: TRBJ1-1; CDR3: CASSPRLDRTTNTEAFF; DNA: TGTGCCAGCTCACCACGTCTGGACAGGACCACTAACACTGAAGCTTTCTTT
V: TRBV15; D: .; size: few; J: TRBJ1-1; CDR3: CATSTRARDTEAFF; DNA: TGTGCCACCAGCACCAGGGCGAGAGACACTGAAGCTTTCTTT
V: TRBV5-1; D: TRBD2; size: .; J: TRBJ2-5; CDR3: CASTSGLAVNNEQYF; DNA: TGCGCCAGCACGTCCGGACTAGCGGTTAACAATGAGCAGTACTTC
V: TRBV15; D: TRBD2; size: .; J: TRBJ2-5; CDR3: CATSRDPAGAQETQYF; DNA: TGTGCCACCAGCAGAGATCCAGCGGGGGCACAAGAGACCCAGTACTTC
V: TRBV20-1; D: .; size: once; J: TRBJ1-2; CDR3: CSALPGGNYGYTF; DNA: TGCAGTGCCCTTCCCGGGGGTAACTATGGCTACACCTTC
V: TRBV6-2/TRBV6-3; D: .; size: .; J: TRBJ2-7; CDR3: CASSYAVGRSYEQYF; DNA: TGTGCCAGCAGTTACGCGGTGGGGCGCTCCTACGAGCAGTACTTC
V: TRBV6-2/TRBV6-3; D: .; size: few; J: TRBJ2-1; CDR3: CASRELNREQFF; DNA: TGTGCCAGCAGGGAGTTGAATAGGGAGCAGTTCTTC
V: TRBV20-1; D: .; size: few; J: TRBJ1-5; CDR3: CRGGAQPQHF; DNA: TGCAGAGGGGGGGCTCAGCCCCAGCATTTT
V: TRBV15; D: .; size: .; J: TRBJ2-5; CDR3: CATSRDRAETQYF; DNA: TGTGCCACCAGCAGAGACAGGGCAGAGACCCAGTACTTC